A single sample is the source of the 2 T cell receptor beta chains below, sequenced in a study of beta chain features in type 1 diabetes. General observations from the study: Among all four CD4+ subsets, Type 1 diabetes patients had TCRB CDR3s that were moderately but significantly shorter.

These receptors' antigens are unknown. The entirety of the isolated RNA underwent reverse transcription, so expressed TCRB transcripts were sequenced. Only in-frame clones appear in the TCRdb table, and some are missing; sequencing was by immunoSEQ multiplex PCR. This table has over 150,000 clones, 8% to 8.5% appearing once. Material for sequencing was central memory CD4+ T cells from blood. The receptor source for this set is a woman between 18 and 30 years old with type 1 diabetes.

This clone was seen a handful of times. The chain recombines TRBV5-1 with TRBJ2-5, with D perhaps matching TRBD1 (6 bases). Germline V gene lookup returns CDR1 SGHRS and CDR2 YFSETQ. This CDR3 spans 15 amino acids. The ends were cut back, 4 bases at V and 2 bases at J, with 15 bases in the middle. In DNA form, the CDR3 reads TGCGCCAGCAGCACGCAACAGGGCCCGCAAGAGACCCAGTACTTC. Amino acid sequence: CASSTQQGPQETQYF.

The sample holds a few counts of this clone. The chain carries TRBV7-3 and TRBJ2-7; 11 bases match TRBD1. Germline lookup yields CDR1 SGHTA and CDR2 FQGTGA. Germline trimming cut 5 bases from V and 7 bases from J; bases unmatched to any gene: 4. The CDR3 runs to 13 residues. The CDR3 bases are TGTGCCAGCAGCGGGGGACAGGGGGGAGAGCAGTACTTC. This gives the protein CASSGGQGGEQYF.